This T cell receptor (beta chain) was sequenced in a study of control samples from healthy donors and cancer patients. A single count supports this clone. The protocol was immunoSEQ multiplex PCR, while the TCRdb copy is restricted to in-frame clones and leaves out a portion. The sample has around 120,000 clones, 93% seen once; the top ten hold more than 1.5%. The sample was PBMCs. This receptor was identified in a man aged 45-65 years with head and neck cancer.

The CDR3 loop reads CASSLYGSEQYF. The CDR3 DNA is TGTGCCAGCAGCTTATATGGGTCCGAGCAGTACTTC. The chain employs TRBV7-6 and TRBJ2-7; D is undetermined. Germline V gene data show CDR1 as SGHVS and CDR2 as FNYEAQ. The CDR3 covers 12 residues. Trimming cost V 2 bases and J 6 bases, with 8 bases left between them.